This T cell receptor (beta chain) came from a study of T cell changes during pregnancy in multiple sclerosis. V shed 3 bases and J shed 4 bases, with 11 bases lying between them. From germline, CDR1 is MNHNS and CDR2 SASEGT. CDR3 size: 14 residues. Repertoires were generated with immunoSEQ multiplex PCR, while TCRdb's copy carries only in-frame clones and drops some. The sample lists about 130,000 clones, around 97% occurring once. The chain carries TRBV6-1 and TRBJ2-3; TRBD1 might be the D (6 bases). Sample: peripheral blood, taken after pregnancy. This receptor was obtained from a female donor with multiple sclerosis, enrolled in a pregnancy study. The CDR3 here is CASSEYRESDTQYF. Here the CDR3 DNA reads TGTGCCAGCAGTGAGTACAGGGAATCAGATACGCAGTATTTT.